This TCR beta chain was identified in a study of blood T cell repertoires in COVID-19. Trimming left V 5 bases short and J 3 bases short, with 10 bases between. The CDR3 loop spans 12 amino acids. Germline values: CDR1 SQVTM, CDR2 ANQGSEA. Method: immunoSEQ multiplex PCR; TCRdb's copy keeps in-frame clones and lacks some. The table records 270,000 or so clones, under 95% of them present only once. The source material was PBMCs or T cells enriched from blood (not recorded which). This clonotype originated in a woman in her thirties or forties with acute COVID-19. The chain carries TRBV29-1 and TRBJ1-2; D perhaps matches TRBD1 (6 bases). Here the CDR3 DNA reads TGCAGCGTTAACAGGGTGGACTATGGCTACACCTTC. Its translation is CSVNRVDYGYTF.